This T cell receptor (beta chain) emerged from a study of T cell changes during pregnancy in multiple sclerosis. Assay: immunoSEQ multiplex PCR; the TCRdb copy retains only in-frame clones and omits some. The data show 55,000 to 95,000 clones, roughly 92% seen once. The CDR3 is 12 amino acids. V was pared by 6 bases and J by 5 bases, with 4 bases of the junction left unmatched. Germline V gene data show CDR1 as MNHEY and CDR2 as SVGAGI. The material was peripheral blood, obtained in the second trimester of pregnancy. The chain employs TRBV6-5 and TRBJ2-7; 7 positions match TRBD1. The sequence was obtained from a female donor in good health, enrolled as a control in a pregnancy study. The CDR3 coding sequence is TGTGCCAGCAGAGACAGGGCAAACGAGCAGTACTTC. This gives the protein CASRDRANEQYF.